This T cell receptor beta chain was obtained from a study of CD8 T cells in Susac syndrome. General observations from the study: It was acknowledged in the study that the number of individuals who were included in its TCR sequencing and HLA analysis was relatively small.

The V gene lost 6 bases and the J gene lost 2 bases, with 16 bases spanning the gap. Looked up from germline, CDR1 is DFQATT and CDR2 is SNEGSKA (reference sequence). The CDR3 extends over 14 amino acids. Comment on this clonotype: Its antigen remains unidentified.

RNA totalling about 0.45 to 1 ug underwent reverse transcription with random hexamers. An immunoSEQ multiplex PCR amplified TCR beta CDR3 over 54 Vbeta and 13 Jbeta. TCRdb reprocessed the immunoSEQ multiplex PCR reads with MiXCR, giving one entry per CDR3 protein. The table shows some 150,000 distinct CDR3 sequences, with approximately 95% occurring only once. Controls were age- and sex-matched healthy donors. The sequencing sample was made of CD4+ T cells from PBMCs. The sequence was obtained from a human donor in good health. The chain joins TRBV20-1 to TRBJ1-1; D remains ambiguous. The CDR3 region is CSAPRTGGNTEAFF. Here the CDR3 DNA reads TGCAGTGCCCCGAGAACCGGAGGCAACACTGAAGCTTTCTTT.